This T cell receptor (beta chain) came from a study of T cells after yellow fever vaccination. TCRdb analysed the 5' RACE reads with MiXCR anew, one entry per CDR3 protein. The sample lists over 300,000 distinct CDR3 sequences; over 4% were seen once. The CDR3 extends over 15 amino acids. Trimming shortened V by 5 bases and J by 3 bases, and 14 bases separated the two germline ends. Germline V gene lookup returns CDR1 SNHLY and CDR2 FYNNEI. This chain connects TRBV2 to TRBJ2-4; D is possibly TRBD2 (6 bases). The sequence derives from a man in his late teens or twenties who received the YFV17D yellow fever vaccine. Source: PBMCs, taken 5 days after the yellow fever booster vaccination. DNA of the CDR3: TGTGCCAGCAGTATGGCCGGGGGAGACAAAAACATTCAGTACTTC. Translating gives CASSMAGGDKNIQYF. Filled out from reference TRBV2 and TRBJ2-4, the complete variable domain reads EPEVTQTPSHQVTQMGQEVILRCVPISNHLYFYWYRQILGQKVEFLVSFYNNEISEKSEIFDDQFSVERPDGSNFTLKIRSTKLEDSAMYFCASSMAGGDKNIQYFGAGTRLSVL.